This entry lists 32 T cell receptor beta chains sequenced from one sample in a study of blood T cells in healthy people across ages. Next came a second PCR, run for 7 to 11 cycles, which used a sample-barcoded 5' primer along with a J-beta primer mix. TCRdb passed the 5' RACE reads through MiXCR, listing each CDR3 protein once. This sample has about 780,000 distinct CDR3 sequences, with about 46% found just once. Sequencing was done on a sample of blood. Source of these receptors: a man at least 80 years old in good health.

The chain recombines TRBV27 with TRBJ2-5; a weak D match, TRBD2 (6 bases). The assigned J gene may be wrong: the sequence end matches TRBJ2-7 better. Germline V gene sequence: CDR1 MNHEY, CDR2 SMNVEV (reference sequence). The CDR3 sequence is 14 residues long. The chain's CDR3 is CASSRGTADGEQYF. CDR3 nucleotide sequence: TGTGCCAGCAGTCGGGGGACGGCGGACGGCGAGCAGTACTTC.

With respect to this clonotype: Because it lacks the conserved phenylalanine or tryptophan at the end, this CDR3 is likely a read error. The rearrangement links TRBV29-1 to TRBJ2-5; D unclear. Trimming took 3 bases from V and 4 from J, leaving 9 bases between them. Per germline, CDR1 SQVTM and CDR2 ANQGSEA. The CDR3 is 12 residues long. Here the CDR3 reads CSVEVQGETQYC. The CDR3 coding sequence is TGCAGCGTTGAGGTTCAAGGAGAGACCCAGTACTGC.

This chain links TRBV27 with TRBJ1-5, with D maybe TRBD1 (5 bases). The germline gives CDR1 MNHEY, CDR2 SMNVEV (reference sequence). V was trimmed by 5 bases and J by 7 bases, leaving 15 bases between them. The CDR3 runs 14 residues. For the CDR3, the DNA is TGTGCCAGCAGTGGGGGGAGTAAAGACCAGCCCCAGCATTTT. Its translation is CASSGGSKDQPQHF.

A word on this clonotype: The junction shows a germline mismatch at one end, possibly a read error. This sequence joins TRBV29-1 and TRBJ2-1; TRBD2 agrees at 10 bases. The V gene's germline CDR1 is SQVTM and CDR2 ANQGSEA. CDR3 length: 14 amino acids. The CDR3, as DNA: TGCAGCGTTGATTCTAGCGGGAGAATGAATGAGCGGTTCTTC. This encodes CSVDSSGRMNERFF.

The chain joins TRBV5-6 to TRBJ1-1; D is undetermined. V was pared by 4 bases and J by 2 bases, with 18 bases between. This CDR3 is built from 16 residues. Germline V gives CDR1 SGHDT, CDR2 YYEEEE. CDR3 sequence: CASSSTSGISNTEAFF. In DNA form, the CDR3 reads TGTGCCAGCAGCAGCACTTCCGGGATCTCCAACACTGAAGCTTTCTTT.

The chain recombines TRBV24-1 with TRBJ2-2, with TRBD1 identical over 7 bases. This CDR3 region has 18 residues. CDR1 and CDR2 (germline): KGHDR, SFDVKD. V lost 4 bases to trimming and J lost 5 bases; unmatched junction nucleotides: 15. The chain's CDR3 is CATSDPDRVEASTGELFF. Here the CDR3 DNA reads TGTGCCACCAGTGACCCAGACAGGGTGGAGGCCTCAACCGGGGAGCTGTTTTTT.

The rearrangement joins TRBV2 to TRBJ2-7; 7 nucleotides align to TRBD1. The ends lost 4 bases at V and 5 bases at J; junction bases unmatched: 8. The CDR3 runs 14 residues. Germline V gene data show CDR1 as SNHLY and CDR2 as FYNNEI. The CDR3 DNA sequence: TGTGCCAGCAGTGTAATTAGGGGGCTCGACGAGCAGTACTTC. Translated, it gives CASSVIRGLDEQYF.

The V gene is TRBV12-3 or TRBV12-4, the J gene TRBJ2-3; possibly TRBD1 or TRBD2 for D (5 bases each). This CDR3 has 17 amino acids. Trimming took off 5 bases at V and 1 base at J, with 19 bases between the two ends. CDR3 residues: CASSTTGTDGGTDTQYF. The CDR3 nucleotides are TGTGCCAGCAGTACCACCGGGACCGACGGGGGCACAGATACGCAGTATTTT.

This chain links TRBV4-1 with TRBJ1-2, with D unclear. Germline values: CDR1 MGHRA, CDR2 YSYEKL. Trimming left V 1 base short and J 3 bases short, with 9 bases between. This CDR3 region has 14 residues. The CDR3 loop is CASSQGAADYGYTF. Here the CDR3 DNA reads TGCGCCAGCAGCCAAGGGGCGGCGGACTATGGCTACACCTTC.

The genes are TRBV6-2 or TRBV6-3 and TRBJ2-7, with D possibly TRBD1 on 5 matching bases. CDR3 size: 12 residues. Deletions cut 7 bases from V and 0 bases from J, with 7 bases between. CDR1 is MNHEY and CDR2 is SVGEGT in the germline V gene. The CDR3, as DNA: TGTGCCAGCACGACAGACTCCTACGAGCAGTACTTC. Amino acid sequence: CASTTDSYEQYF.

This clonotype was counted between two and nine times. The rearrangement uses TRBV20-1 and TRBJ2-1; 7 positions agree with TRBD2. The germline V gene has CDR1 DFQATT and CDR2 SNEGSKA (reference sequence). J gave up 8 bases and V 3 bases, and 10 bases lay outside the gene matches. The CDR3 covers 14 residues. In nucleotides, the CDR3 is TGCAGTGCTAGGCGGGCGAGCGGGGTGGATGAGCAGTTCTTC. Its translation is CSARRASGVDEQFF.

This clonotype has only one observation. V gene TRBV27 combines with J gene TRBJ2-7, with 9 bases that match TRBD2. CDR3 length: 17 amino acids. Germline CDR1 reads MNHEY; CDR2 reads SMNVEV (reference sequence). V shed 8 bases, J shed 0 bases, and the junction held 14 bases outside the gene matches. This chain's CDR3 is CASPKPSLAGLSYEQYF. In DNA, the CDR3 is TGTGCCAGCCCCAAGCCCTCTCTAGCGGGGCTCTCCTACGAGCAGTACTTC.

J is TRBJ2-3 and V is TRBV5-1; 7 positions match TRBD2. J was trimmed by 6 bases and V by 0 bases; bases with no gene match: 13. The CDR3 has 17 amino acids. Germline V gene data show CDR1 as SGHRS and CDR2 as YFSETQ. The CDR3 nucleotides are TGCGCCAGCAGCTTGGATGACTACGGGAGCGGGGTGGATACGCAGTATTTT. Translated, it gives CASSLDDYGSGVDTQYF.

The chain combines TRBV20-1 with TRBJ2-7; no reliable D call. Per the germline V gene, CDR1 is DFQATT and CDR2 is SNEGSKA (reference sequence). CDR3 length: 12 amino acids. Trimming took 6 bases from V and 0 from J, leaving 9 bases between them. In DNA, the CDR3 is TGCAGTGCCGGGCGTGTCTCCTACGAGCAGTACTTC. Protein: CSAGRVSYEQYF.

The chain links TRBV18 to TRBJ2-3; a possible D gene is TRBD1 (6 bases). The CDR3 totals 15 residues. Germline V lookup: CDR1 KGHSH, CDR2 LQKENI. V was shortened by 1 base and J by 2 bases, with 10 bases between the two germline ends. CDR3 sequence reads: CASSPQAGVTDTQYF. The CDR3 coding sequence is TGTGCCAGCTCACCACAAGCAGGGGTCACAGATACGCAGTATTTT.

V gene TRBV18 combines with J gene TRBJ2-3; D call uncertain. CDR3 length: 16 amino acids. Between the trimmed V and J ends, which lost 3 bases and 5 bases, there was a span of 18 bases. Germline CDR1 is KGHSH and CDR2 is LQKENI. In DNA form, the CDR3 reads TGTGCCAGCTCACCGCCGGACCCCAGATGGGGAGATACGCAGTATTTT. Protein product: CASSPPDPRWGDTQYF.

The genes are TRBV15 and TRBJ1-2; D unclear. Germline V gene sequence: CDR1 LNHNV, CDR2 YYDKDF (reference sequence). With 2 bases removed from V and 4 bases from J, the gap between germline ends came to 11 bases. The CDR3 consists of 14 residues. CDR3 region: CATSRQNSGYGYTF. The CDR3 DNA sequence: TGTGCCACCAGCAGACAAAACTCGGGCTATGGCTACACCTTC. The full variable domain, in which reference TRBV15 and TRBJ1-2 provide the parts outside the CDR3, is DAMVIQNPRYQVTQFGKPVTLSCSQTLNHNVMYWYQQKSSQAPKLLFHYYDKDFNNEADTPDNFQSRRPNTSFCFLDIRSPGLGDTAMYLCATSRQNSGYGYTFGSGTRLTVV.

The chain carries TRBV28 and TRBJ2-7; D not certain. V was cut by 3 bases and J by 2 bases, with 17 bases left in between. The CDR3 consists of 16 residues. Germline V gives CDR1 MDHEN, CDR2 SYDVKM. CDR3 protein: CASSFRPDPIPYEQYF. CDR3 in DNA: TGTGCCAGCAGTTTTAGGCCGGACCCCATCCCCTACGAGCAGTACTTC.

This clonotype was detected only a few times. V and J are TRBV12-3 or TRBV12-4 and TRBJ2-7, with 8 bases identical to TRBD1. J lost 4 bases, V lost 6 bases, and 11 bases had no gene match. The CDR3 runs 15 residues. The CDR3 sequence: CASSPTGQGGYEQYF. Written as DNA, the CDR3 is TGTGCCAGCAGCCCAACCGGACAGGGCGGGTACGAGCAGTACTTC.

This clonotype was seen a few times. The CDR3 region has the DNA TGTGCCAGCTCACAGGCACAGAAGAACTATGGCTACACCTTC. Translated, it gives CASSQAQKNYGYTF. The chain uses TRBV18 and TRBJ1-2, with D hard to call. Germline V gene lookup returns CDR1 KGHSH and CDR2 LQKENI. V was pared by 4 bases and J by 2 bases, with 11 bases between. This CDR3 comprises 14 residues.

The chain couples TRBV11-2 to TRBJ2-1, with TRBD2 identical over 9 bases. Trimming cost V 5 bases and J 2 bases; bases outside gene matches: 7. The CDR3 totals 16 residues. Germline CDR1 reads SGHAT; CDR2 reads FQNNGV. DNA of the CDR3: TGTGCCAGCAGCCGGGGGGCGGGAGGGACCTACAATGAGCAGTTCTTC. Translated, it gives CASSRGAGGTYNEQFF.

V gene TRBV20-1 combines with J gene TRBJ2-3; TRBD2 matches 13 bases. V trimming: 7 bases; J trimming: 2 bases; junction bases outside the gene matches: 18. The CDR3 consists of 19 residues. Per germline, CDR1 DFQATT and CDR2 SNEGSKA (reference sequence). CDR3 sequence reads: CSVPRPPLGLAGVTDTQYF. CDR3 DNA sequence: TGCAGTGTCCCAAGACCCCCACTCGGACTAGCGGGAGTCACAGATACGCAGTATTTT.

The chain recombines TRBV27 with TRBJ2-7, with D perhaps TRBD1 (6 bases). Germline loops: CDR1 MNHEY, CDR2 SMNVEV (reference sequence). Trimming pared 7 bases from V and 0 bases from J, leaving 13 bases between. There are 14 residues in the CDR3. CDR3 protein: CASTSGTRSYEQYF. The DNA for the CDR3 is TGTGCCAGCACTTCCGGGACACGCTCCTACGAGCAGTACTTC.

The rearrangement joins TRBV30 to TRBJ1-6; 10 bases agree with TRBD1. The V gene's germline CDR1 is GTSNPN and CDR2 SVGIG (reference sequence). CDR3 length: 14 amino acids. J lost 10 bases, V lost 4 bases, and 7 bases had no gene match. The chain's CDR3 is CAWTLGQGESPLHF. The CDR3 bases are TGTGCCTGGACCTTAGGACAGGGGGAATCACCCCTCCACTTT.

The V call is TRBV9, the J call TRBJ2-1; 8 bases fit TRBD1. Germline loops: CDR1 SGDLS, CDR2 YYNGEE. The CDR3 has 16 residues. Losses at the gene ends were 4 bases for V and 5 bases for J; bases not matched to a gene: 11. CDR3 sequence reads: CASSFGTGGIDNEQFF. In DNA form, the CDR3 reads TGTGCCAGCAGCTTTGGAACAGGGGGGATAGACAATGAGCAGTTCTTC.

The chain carries TRBV5-1 and TRBJ2-3; the match to TRBD2 covers 8 bases. From germline, CDR1 is SGHRS and CDR2 YFSETQ. V trimming: 1 base; J trimming: 4 bases; junction bases outside the gene matches: 8. The CDR3 is 16 residues long. This CDR3 is CASSLFGTRRADTQYF. CDR3 nucleotides: TGCGCCAGCAGCTTGTTTGGGACTAGACGGGCAGATACGCAGTATTTT.

About this clonotype: Relative to the germline gene, one junction end is altered; a read error may explain this. The chain links TRBV7-2 to TRBJ2-2, with 8 positions matching TRBD2. Germline V gene sequence: CDR1 SGHTA, CDR2 FQGNSA. The CDR3 consists of 16 residues. The CDR3 sequence is CAGSRRGGSNTGELFF. The CDR3 nucleotides read TGTGCCGGCAGCCGACGCGGGGGGTCGAACACCGGGGAGCTGTTTTTT.

This clonotype came up a few times. The chain employs TRBV15 and TRBJ2-7; no definite D call. CDR3 length: 15 residues. The germline gives CDR1 LNHNV, CDR2 YYDKDF (reference sequence). With 2 bases removed from V and 2 bases from J, the gap between germline ends came to 13 bases. The CDR3 coding sequence is TGTGCCACCAGCAGACCCTTTGCAGGAACCTACGAGCAGTACTTC. Its protein product is CATSRPFAGTYEQYF.

J is TRBJ2-3 and V is TRBV10-3, with 13 positions matching TRBD2. This CDR3 is built from 17 residues. V gave up 4 bases and J gave up 0 bases; unmatched junction bases: 4. CDR1 and CDR2 (germline): ENHRY, SYGVKD. This chain's CDR3 is CAISGTSGSASTDTQYF. As DNA, the CDR3 is TGTGCCATCAGTGGGACTAGCGGGAGTGCGAGCACAGATACGCAGTATTTT.

This clonotype was counted ten times or more. The CDR3 loop is CASSLLGGGTEAFF. The CDR3 DNA follows: TGCGCCAGCAGCTTGTTGGGGGGCGGTACTGAAGCTTTCTTT. The chain combines TRBV5-1 with TRBJ1-1, with a possible D match to TRBD1 (6 bases). Germline V gene data show CDR1 as SGHRS and CDR2 as YFSETQ. Trimming removed 1 base at V and 5 bases at J, with 12 bases between. The CDR3 is 14 amino acids.

Written as DNA, the CDR3 is TGTGCCAGCAGTTTGGGGGGCGACTACACCTTC. Residues: CASSLGGDYTF. The J gene is TRBJ1-2, the V gene TRBV12-3 or TRBV12-4; D may be TRBD1 (6 bases). This CDR3 region has 11 residues. The V end lost 3 bases, the J end lost 10 bases, and 9 bases lay between the germline ends.

The CDR3 is CSARWGLANTGELFF. CDR3 in DNA: TGCAGTGCTAGATGGGGACTAGCGAACACCGGGGAGCTGTTTTTT. The chain combines TRBV20-1 with TRBJ2-2, with TRBD2 matching over 8 bases. The ends lost 2 bases at V and 0 bases at J; junction bases unmatched: 2. CDR1 is DFQATT, CDR2 SNEGSKA, per germline (reference sequence). This CDR3 has 15 amino acids.